This T cell receptor beta chain was observed in a study of blood T cells in healthy people across ages. Study results and limitations: Higher naive T cell percentage went strongly together with higher TCR beta diversity.

A second PCR, run for about 7 to 11 cycles, used a sample-barcoded 5' primer plus a J-beta primer mix. TCRdb recomputed calls from the 5' RACE reads with MiXCR, one row per CDR3 protein. The sample shows over 500,000 distinct CDR3 sequences, under 65% of them seen only once. Worth noting for this clonotype: Its target is not known.

The sample consisted of blood. This sequence originates from a woman older than 75 in good health.

CDR3 nucleotides: TGCGCCAGCAGCTTGGAAGGCCTCGACAGGTCTGAGCAGTTCTTC. Its protein is CASSLEGLDRSEQFF. The chain has TRBV5-1 and TRBJ2-1, with TRBD1 as a possible D gene (6 bases). Between the trimmed V and J ends, which lost 0 bases and 9 bases, there was a span of 16 bases. Germline V gene sequence: CDR1 SGHRS, CDR2 YFSETQ. The CDR3 spans 15 residues.